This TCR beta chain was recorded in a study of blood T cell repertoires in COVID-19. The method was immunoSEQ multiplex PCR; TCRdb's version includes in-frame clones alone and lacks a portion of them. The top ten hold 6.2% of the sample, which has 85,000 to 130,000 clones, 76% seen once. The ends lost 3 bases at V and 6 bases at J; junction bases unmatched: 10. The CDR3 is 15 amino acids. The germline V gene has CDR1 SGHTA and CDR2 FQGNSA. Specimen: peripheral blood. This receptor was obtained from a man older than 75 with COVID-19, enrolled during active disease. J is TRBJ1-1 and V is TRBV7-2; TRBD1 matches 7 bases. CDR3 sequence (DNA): TGTGCCAGCAGCTTGGGGACAGCCTGGGACGCTGAAGCTTTCTTT. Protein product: CASSLGTAWDAEAFF.